This T cell receptor beta chain was sequenced during a study of T cell responses to AZD1222 COVID-19 vaccine. Whole-study results and caveats: Donors in the cohort were predominantly white British and more often female, and clonal diversity was possibly underestimated. Nearly half of unique spike-specific TCRs reportedly avoided B.1.351 and B.1.1.7 mutated regions. Along spike, vaccine-associated CD4 TCRs were found throughout, with dominance at 160-218 and 743-854. With two AZD1222 doses given, Spike-specific TCR breadth and depth both rose.

In this sample, this clone turned up once. Its antigen is still unknown. Sequencing was performed with immunoSEQ multiplex PCR; in TCRdb, only in-frame clones are kept and a portion is missing. Of 150,000 to 200,000 clones detected, roughly 91% appear once; the ten largest clones hold roughly 26%. Germline V gene sequence: CDR1 MGHDK, CDR2 SYGVNS. The trim removed 4 bases at V and 3 bases at J, leaving 8 bases unmatched. CDR3 size: 15 residues. This TCR came from an adult who received the AZD1222 COVID-19 vaccine. The V and J genes are TRBV25-1 and TRBJ1-2, with TRBD1 identical over 7 bases. The source was peripheral blood, collected 28 days after the second AZD1222 dose. The DNA for the CDR3 is TGTGCCAGCAGTGCCTTGGGGGACAGAGACTATGGCTACACCTTC. Translation gives CASSALGDRDYGYTF.